This TCR beta chain came from a study of cytomegalovirus exposure and HLA in healthy donors. For this clone: Antigen specificity is unknown.

Study results and limitations: Across all donors, roughly uniform sequencing depth was an assumption of the presence/absence analyses. TCR beta chain V- and J-gene trimming was linked, in a later analysis, to a missense variant in DCLRE1C. As was reported, the HLA-A and HLA-B alleles of most subjects were accurately predicted from TCR beta sequences. Certain indistinguishable V segments, among them TRBV6-2 and TRBV6-3, were excluded.

PCR was performed using 60 Vbeta and 13 Jbeta primers. Using immunoSEQ multiplex PCR, the repertoire was profiled, and TCRdb retains in-frame clones only, with some absent. The sample holds around 140,000 clones, over 60% seen once. CDR3 length: 24 residues. The clonotype originates from a man aged 40-49 years in good health and CMV-seronegative. This chain connects TRBV21-1 to TRBJ2-4; whether TRBD1, the table's D call, matches the DNA was not checked. TRBV21-1 has pseudogene status. Sequenced input: PBMCs. The CDR3 region has the DNA TGTGCCAGCATCCTCCCCTCCGCGACAGGGTTTAATAGCTCAACCTATTCCATAAAAAACATTCAGTACTTC. Translation: CASILPSATGFNSSTYSIKNIQYF.